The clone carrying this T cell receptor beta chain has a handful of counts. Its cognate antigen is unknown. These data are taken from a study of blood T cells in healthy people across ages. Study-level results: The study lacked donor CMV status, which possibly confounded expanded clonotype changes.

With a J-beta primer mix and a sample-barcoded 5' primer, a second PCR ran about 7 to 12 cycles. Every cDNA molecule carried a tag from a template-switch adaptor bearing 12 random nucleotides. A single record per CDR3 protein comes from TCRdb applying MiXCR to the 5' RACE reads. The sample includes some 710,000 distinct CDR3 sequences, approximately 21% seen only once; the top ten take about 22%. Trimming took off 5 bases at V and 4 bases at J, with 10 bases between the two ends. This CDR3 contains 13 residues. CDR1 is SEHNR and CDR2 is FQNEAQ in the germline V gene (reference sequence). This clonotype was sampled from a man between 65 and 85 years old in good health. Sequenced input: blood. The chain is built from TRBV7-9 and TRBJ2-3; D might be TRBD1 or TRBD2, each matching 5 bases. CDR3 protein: CASSRDVADTQYF. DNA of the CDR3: TGTGCCAGCAGCCGGGACGTAGCAGATACGCAGTATTTT.